This T cell receptor (beta chain) was captured in a study of vaccination and CD4 T cells after COVID-19 (dated by TCRdb to between 2021 and 2023). In terms of the full investigation: Convalescent patients had a positive SARS-CoV-2 result on nasal swab PCR, and of these patients, several had mild disease and one had severe disease. The convalescent cohort comprised six males and four females, including two Hispanic individuals, seven Caucasians, two Asians and one multiracial person. Participants received two doses of either the Pfizer-BioNTech BNT162b2 vaccine (n=8) or the Moderna mRNA-1273 vaccine (n=2). Post-COVID blood samples from convalescent patients were collected a median of roughly 100 days after diagnosis, with a range of roughly 30 to 170 days. The time from the second vaccine dose to post-vaccine blood sampling had a median of around 72 days and ranged from roughly 13 to 241 days. Overlapping spike peptide pools from SARS-CoV-2 and from the common cold coronaviruses HCoV-NL63, HCoV-OC43 and HCoV-229E were used as culture stimuli. As controls, cultures received a CEFX viral epitope pool (the positive control), an HIV-1 Nef peptide pool (the negative control), or no peptide at all. In 10 COVID-19 convalescent patients and several infection-naive healthy vaccine recipients, the spike-specific CD4+ TCR repertoire before mRNA vaccination was compared with the repertoire after mRNA vaccination. General findings and caveats noted by the study authors: An increase in the median number of SARS-CoV-2-reactive clonotypes from approximately 20 after infection to 38 after vaccination was observed, but the change was not found to be significant. Of the vaccine-specific clones found in convalescent patients, nearly all (304 of 307) were mono-reactive for SARS-CoV-2 spike instead of being cross-reactive with common cold coronaviruses. Among the post-vaccine SARS-CoV-2-reactive clones in convalescent patients, a median around 90% showed up only after vaccination, which suggests vaccine-specific priming. The study included relatively few convalescent patients and did not analyze early timepoints after natural infection.

Read against the paper, the sample's treatment or condition label means: approximately 9-day PBMC culture with coronavirus spike peptide pools or control peptides (ViraFEST assay). The ViraFEST assay, used in the study, expanded antigen-specific T cells with peptide pools and then identified the expanded clonotypes through TCR sequencing. The convalescent patients' positive SARS-CoV-2 PCR tests were from March to December 2020, which was before the Alpha, Beta and Delta variants emerged in the United States. Approximately 1.8 million PBMCs per well were cultured in IMDM with approximately 4.9% human AB serum and around 10 IU/ml IL-2, plus 10 ug/ml peptide pools. Half of the culture medium was replaced with fresh IL-2-containing medium on days 3 and 7. CD4+ T cells were isolated after roughly 9 days of culture through negative selection using the EasySep CD4+ T cell isolation kit. Ficoll-Paque Plus gradient centrifugation was used to isolate PBMCs from whole blood, and the isolated PBMCs were then either used fresh or cryopreserved at -140C. Triplicate wells were generally used for each culture condition.

Trimming at the junction amounts to 6 bases on V and 3 bases on J, and the germline ends lie 14 bases apart. From a lookup of the germline V gene, CDR1 and CDR2 are MDHEN and SYDVKM. Measured from the cysteine to the phenylalanine, the CDR3 is 14 residues long. CDR3 DNA only is kept here, 42 bases in frame from base 1. This clonotype came up once. Its antigen is still unknown. The sample holds no much larger clone one base away, and base qualities are not on file. Resting on one read, the evidence is weak. Libraries were prepared through PCR. DNA from cultured CD4+ T cells underwent TCR sequencing with the Oncomine TCR Beta short-read assay at the Johns Hopkins FTIC core. The QIAamp micro DNA kit was used to extract genomic DNA from the cultured CD4+ T cells. Oncomine TCR Beta libraries from cultured CD4+ T cells were pooled with unique dual indexes and sequenced on an Illumina iSeq 100. Per the source publication's procedure: Non-productive sequences were removed, and CDR3s that did not start with C, did not end with F or W, or were shorter than 7 amino acids were discarded. Antigen-specific clonotypes were identified with the MANAFEST web application by comparing peptide-stimulated wells with reference and other culture wells. To be called positive, a clone needed an FDR below 0.05, an odds ratio above 5, and a productive frequency above 0.1% in at least two of three replicate wells. Cross-reactive clonotypes were defined as significantly expanded in both SARS-CoV-2 spike wells and at least one common cold coronavirus spike condition. Using R version 3.6.1, CDR3 homology was evaluated through Levenshtein distances (stringdist) along with unrooted phylogenetic trees (ape). The raw public reads went through TCRdb reprocessing: fastp at Q25, MiXCR clone calling, in-frame beta chains kept. Merged by CDR3 protein, the rows form single entries marked with the most common genes and DNA. TCRdb's processing, not the authors' own work, is the source of the V and J calls. For this sample the table gives under 20,000 distinct CDR3 sequences, of which 26% were detected only once. The top ten hold about a tenth of the sample.

The chain links TRBV28 with TRBJ1-2; TRBD1 could be the D gene, as 5 bases match. The specimen was cultured CD4+ T cells from blood. This TCR derives from a human donor with COVID-19. Here the CDR3 is given as CASSPGAGHYGYTF. The nucleotide sequence reads TGTGCCAGCAGCCCCGGGGCAGGTCACTATGGCTACACCTTC.